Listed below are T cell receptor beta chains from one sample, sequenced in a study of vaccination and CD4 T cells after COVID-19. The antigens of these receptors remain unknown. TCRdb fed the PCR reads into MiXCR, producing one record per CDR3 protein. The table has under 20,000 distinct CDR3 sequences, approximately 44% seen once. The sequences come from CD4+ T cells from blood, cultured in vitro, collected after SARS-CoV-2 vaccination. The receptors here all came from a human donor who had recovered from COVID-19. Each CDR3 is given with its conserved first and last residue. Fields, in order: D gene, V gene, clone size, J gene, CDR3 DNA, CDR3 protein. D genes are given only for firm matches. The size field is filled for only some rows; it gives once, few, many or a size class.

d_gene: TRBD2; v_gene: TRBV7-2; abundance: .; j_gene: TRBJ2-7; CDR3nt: TGTGCCAGCTCTATGGGGACTAGCGGGATCCTCGTCTACGAGCAGTACTTC; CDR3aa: CASSMGTSGILVYEQYF
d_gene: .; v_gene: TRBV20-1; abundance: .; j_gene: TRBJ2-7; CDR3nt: TGCAGTGCTAGTAGGGGAGGAAACGAGCAGTACTTC; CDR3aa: CSASRGGNEQYF
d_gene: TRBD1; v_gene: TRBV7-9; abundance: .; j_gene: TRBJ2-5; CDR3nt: TGTGCCAGCAGCGGGACAGGGGGAGAGACCCAGTACTTC; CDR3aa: CASSGTGGETQYF
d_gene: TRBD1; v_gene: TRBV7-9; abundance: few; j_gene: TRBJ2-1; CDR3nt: TGTGCCAGCAGCTTTGGGACAGGGGGCTCCGATGAGCAGTTCTTC; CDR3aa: CASSFGTGGSDEQFF
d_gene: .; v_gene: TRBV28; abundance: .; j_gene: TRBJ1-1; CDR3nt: TGTGCCAGCAGTTTACCCGGGTCCATGAACACTGAAGCTTTCTTT; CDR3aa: CASSLPGSMNTEAFF
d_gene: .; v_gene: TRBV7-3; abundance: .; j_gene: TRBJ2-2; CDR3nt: TGTGCCAGCGCGCGTGGGACCGGGGAGCTGTTTTTT; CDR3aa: CASARGTGELFF
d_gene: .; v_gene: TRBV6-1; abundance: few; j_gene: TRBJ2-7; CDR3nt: TGTGCCAGCCCCTCTGACAGTCGTCGCGAGCAGTACTTC; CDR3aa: CASPSDSRREQYF
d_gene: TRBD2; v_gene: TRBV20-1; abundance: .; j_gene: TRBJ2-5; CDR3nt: TGCAGTGGTGCTAGCGGGGTGGGAGAGACCCAGTACTTC; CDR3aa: CSGASGVGETQYF
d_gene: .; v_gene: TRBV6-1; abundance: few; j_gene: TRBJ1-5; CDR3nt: TGTGCCAGCAGTGAAGCGGGAGGGTTCGGGCCCCAGCATTTT; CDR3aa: CASSEAGGFGPQHF
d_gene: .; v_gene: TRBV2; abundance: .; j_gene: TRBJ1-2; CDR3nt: TGTGCCAGCAGTGAAGCCATACCTTATGGCTACACCTTC; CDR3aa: CASSEAIPYGYTF
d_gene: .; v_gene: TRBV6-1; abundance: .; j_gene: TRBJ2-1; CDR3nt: TGTGCCAGCAGTGAATGGCAGGGCCTCAGCTCCTACAATGAGCAGTTCTTC; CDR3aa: CASSEWQGLSSYNEQFF
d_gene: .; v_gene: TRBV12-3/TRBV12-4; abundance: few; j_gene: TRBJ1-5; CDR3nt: TGTGCCAGCAGCGGTACCGCCATGATCTCGGATCAGCCCCAGCATTTT; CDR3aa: CASSGTAMISDQPQHF
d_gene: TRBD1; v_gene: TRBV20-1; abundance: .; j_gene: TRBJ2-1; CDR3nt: TGCAGTGCAAGCGGGCTAGGGACAGGCCCCGGCAGGCAGTTCTTC; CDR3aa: CSASGLGTGPGRQFF
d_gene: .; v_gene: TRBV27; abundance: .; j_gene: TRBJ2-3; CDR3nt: TGTGCCAGCAGGCCTCGGTGGCAGGGAAGCACAGATACGCAGTATTTT; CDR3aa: CASRPRWQGSTDTQYF
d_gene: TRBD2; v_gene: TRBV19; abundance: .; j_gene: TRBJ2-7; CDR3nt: TGTGCCAGTAGTCCACTAGCGGGAGGGCCCCACGAGCAGTACTTC; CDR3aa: CASSPLAGGPHEQYF
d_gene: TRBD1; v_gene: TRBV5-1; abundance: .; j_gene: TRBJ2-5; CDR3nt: TGCGCCAGCAGCGCGACAGGGCAGGGGCTGTCTTGGACCCAGTACTTC; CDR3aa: CASSATGQGLSWTQYF
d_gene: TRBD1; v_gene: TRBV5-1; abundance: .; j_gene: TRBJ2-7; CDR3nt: TGCGCCAGCAGCCACGACGGACAGGGGCTGACCTACGAGCAGTACTTC; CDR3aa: CASSHDGQGLTYEQYF
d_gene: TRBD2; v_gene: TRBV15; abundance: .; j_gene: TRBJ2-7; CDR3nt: TGTGCCACCAGCAGGGACTATCCGACTAGCGGGAGGGCCCTCACCTACGAGCAGTACTTC; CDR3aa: CATSRDYPTSGRALTYEQYF
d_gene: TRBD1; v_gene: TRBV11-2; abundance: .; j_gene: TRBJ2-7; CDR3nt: TGTGCCAGCAGCCAAACCGGGACAGGGTATGACGAGCAGTACTTC; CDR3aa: CASSQTGTGYDEQYF
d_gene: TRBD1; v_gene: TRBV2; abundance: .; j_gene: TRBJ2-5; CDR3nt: TGTGCCAGCAGACGGGACAGGGAAGGAGAGACCCAGTACTTC; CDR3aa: CASRRDREGETQYF
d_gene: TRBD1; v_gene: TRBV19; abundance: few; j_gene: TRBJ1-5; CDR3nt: TGTGCCAGTAGTAGGGACAGGGGAAGGACCAATCAGCCCCAGCATTTT; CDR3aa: CASSRDRGRTNQPQHF
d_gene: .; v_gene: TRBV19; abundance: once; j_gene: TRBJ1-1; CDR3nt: TGTGCCAGTAGTGCGATAAGGGGACTGACGAACACTGAAGCTTTCTTT; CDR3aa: CASSAIRGLTNTEAFF
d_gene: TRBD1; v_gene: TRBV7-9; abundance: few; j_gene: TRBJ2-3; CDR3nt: TGTGCCAGCAGCCTCCGGGACAGGGGGCGAGATACGCAGTATTTT; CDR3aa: CASSLRDRGRDTQYF
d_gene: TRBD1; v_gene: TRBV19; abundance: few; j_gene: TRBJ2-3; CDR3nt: TGTGCCAGTAGTATCACGGACAGGTCCGATACGCAGTATTTT; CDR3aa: CASSITDRSDTQYF
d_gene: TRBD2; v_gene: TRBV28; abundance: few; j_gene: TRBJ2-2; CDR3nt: TGTGCCGCGGGGGGAGGAAGGAACACCGGGGAGCTGTTTTTT; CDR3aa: CAAGGGRNTGELFF